This T cell receptor (beta chain) was sequenced during a study of spatial heterogeneity in lung cancer (dated by TCRdb to the late 2010s). Background for the entire study: Donors were some 70 patients with early-stage, untreated non-small cell lung cancer from the lung TRACERx cohort. Beta-chain transcripts were consistently detected in greater numbers than alpha-chain transcripts, which likely reflects a higher abundance of beta-chain transcripts. Follow-up PBMC samples were sequenced whenever the samples were available, and the median time to follow-up was two to three years after resection. TCR repertoire features were related to nonsynonymous mutation counts determined by whole-exome sequencing of tumor tissue. In the raw uncorrected reads, each unique combination of TCR and UMI appeared on average more than ten times. At surgery, both alpha and beta chains were TCR-sequenced in about 200 tumor regions, over 61 matched nontumor lung samples and a few dozen PBMC samples. In non-small cell lung cancer, the study made a quantitative comparison of TCR alpha and beta repertoires among multiple tumor regions, matched nontumor lung and blood. Study-wide findings and limitations: Only 14 to 15 patients were included in comparisons of baseline and follow-up blood repertoires. Additional single-cell paired TCR alpha and beta sequencing was considered necessary to confirm, at a functional level, the hypothesis that regional TCRs recognize regional mutations. Ubiquitous expanded tumor TCRs were detected in blood more often at tumor resection than at routine follow-up.

The sample's time point label, decoded: blood at routine non-recurrence follow-up after resection. For TCR sequencing, whole RNA was extracted from tumor and nontumor lung tissue, or from cryopreserved PBMC samples, and no cell sorting was done. Only patients with enough RNA available from two or more tumor regions were chosen for TCR sequencing. This clonotype was detected a few times. The specificity of this receptor is unknown. No base qualities exist here, and no much larger clone lies one base off it. Library preparation was by 5' RACE. The run used a NextSeq 500. To allow correction of PCR and sequencing errors, the TCR library protocol tagged every TCR cDNA molecule with a unique molecular identifier. The source study handled its data this way. TCR identification, UMI-based error correction and CDR3 extraction were all carried out with Decombinator tools. Expanded TCRs were defined as those above a frequency of 2 per 1,000, corresponding to the top 1% of the tumor frequency distribution. Rényi diversity was computed with the R vegan package after subsampling each repertoire 100 times to 5,000 TCRs. CDR3 similarity networks were constructed using string-kernel similarity of amino acid triplets, with links drawn between CDR3s whose pairwise similarity was above 0.82. In-frame beta chains were kept once TCRdb had trimmed the public reads at Q25 with fastp and called clones with MiXCR. CDR3 protein sequences are deduplicated, and each keeps its most common genes and DNA. The V and J calls come from TCRdb's annotation, not from the publication. Recorded for this sample are 60,000 to 85,000 distinct CDR3 sequences; around 8.9% of them occurred a single time. Under 2.5% of the sample is held by the ten biggest clonotypes.

V sheds 5 bases and J sheds 6 bases, leaving 20 bases between their ends. CDR1 and CDR2, per the germline V gene, are ENHRY and SYGVKD. The CDR3 holds 15 amino acids from the cysteine to the phenylalanine. Only the CDR3 DNA is retained, 45 bases long and in frame from the first base. The V and J segments used are TRBV10-3 and TRBJ2-7; matching of 6 bases hints at TRBD1 as the D gene. Specimen: PBMCs, collected at follow-up. The TCR comes from a female donor with early-stage non-small cell lung cancer. The CDR3 corresponds to CAISFSAGAPREQYF. The DNA reads as follows: TGTGCCATCAGTTTCTCGGCAGGGGCGCCTCGCGAGCAGTACTTC.